Below, 8 T cell receptor beta chains from the same sample are listed, as sequenced in a study of T cell responses to AZD1222 COVID-19 vaccine. Sequencing was performed with immunoSEQ multiplex PCR; in TCRdb, only in-frame clones are kept and a portion is missing. The sample carries 150,000 to 200,000 clones, almost 95% recorded once. The starting material was peripheral blood, obtained on day 0 of AZD1222 vaccination. Every receptor here comes from an adult in good health.

The chain carries TRBV7-8 and TRBJ2-7; D may correspond to TRBD1 or TRBD2 (5 bases each). Germline V lookup: CDR1 SGHVS, CDR2 FQNEAQ. The CDR3 covers 14 residues. Trimming left V 2 bases short and J 2 bases short, with 10 bases between. Here the CDR3 DNA reads TGTGCCAGCAGCTTATTGGAGGACACCTACGAGCAGTACTTC. Its translation is CASSLLEDTYEQYF.

The rearrangement joins TRBV5-1 to TRBJ2-3; 7 positions agree with TRBD2. Per germline, CDR1 SGHRS and CDR2 YFSETQ. J gave up 1 base and V 0 bases, and 5 bases lay outside the gene matches. The CDR3 extends over 16 amino acids. The CDR3 DNA follows: TGCGCCAGCAGCTTGGGGCCTCGGGGGGGCACAGATACGCAGTATTTT. Its protein product is CASSLGPRGGTDTQYF.

This clone was seen once. This rearrangement joins TRBV7-3 to TRBJ2-7; 8 bases match TRBD2. CDR3 size: 15 residues. CDR1 is SGHTA and CDR2 is FQGTGA in the germline V gene. The junction had 7 bases not matched to a gene; V was cut back by 0 bases and J by 6 bases. The DNA of the CDR3 is TGTGCCAGCAGCTTAACGCCCAGCGGGAGAGGCGAGCAGTACTTC. It codes for CASSLTPSGRGEQYF.

This chain connects TRBV7-2 to TRBJ2-1; 7 bases fit TRBD2. J was trimmed by 5 bases and V by 5 bases; bases with no gene match: 6. This CDR3 has 14 residues. CDR1 SGHTA and CDR2 FQGNSA come from the germline V gene. CDR3: CASSPRLANNEQFF. The CDR3 coding sequence is TGTGCCAGCAGCCCGCGACTAGCCAACAATGAGCAGTTCTTC.

The chain employs TRBV28 and TRBJ2-1; TRBD2 aligns across 9 bases. The V gene end was trimmed by 7 bases and the J gene end by 6 bases; junction bases not matched to a gene: 16. The CDR3 is made up of 17 amino acids. Per the germline V gene, CDR1 is MDHEN and CDR2 is SYDVKM. This CDR3 is CASISWGAGGRRNEQFF. CDR3 nucleotide sequence: TGTGCCAGCATTTCGTGGGGAGCGGGAGGCAGGCGCAATGAGCAGTTCTTC.

V is TRBV6-2 or TRBV6-3 and J is TRBJ2-3; possibly TRBD1 or TRBD2 for D (5 bases each). V shed 6 bases and J shed 6 bases, with 16 bases lying between them. The germline CDR1 and CDR2 sequences are MNHEY and SVGEGT. The CDR3 sequence is 14 residues long. In nucleotides, the CDR3 is TGTGCCAGCAGCAGGACGGGGCACCCGGATACGCAGTATTTT. Its protein is CASSRTGHPDTQYF.

The rearrangement uses TRBV5-5 and TRBJ2-2; D is undetermined. This CDR3 spans 15 amino acids. From germline, CDR1 is SGHKS and CDR2 YYEKEE (reference sequence). V was clipped by 0 bases and J by 1 base, with 7 bases between them. The CDR3 DNA reads TGTGCCAGCAGCTTGGTTGCCGGGAACACCGGGGAGCTGTTTTTT. The encoded protein is CASSLVAGNTGELFF.

The rearrangement uses TRBV6-6 and TRBJ2-5; 12 bases map to TRBD2. Losses at the gene ends were 5 bases for V and 2 bases for J; bases not matched to a gene: 6. The CDR3 sequence is 16 residues long. Germline lookup yields CDR1 MNHNY and CDR2 SVGAGI (reference sequence). The CDR3 region is CASSPGTSGYQETQYF. CDR3 nucleotide sequence: TGTGCCAGCAGTCCCGGGACTAGCGGGTATCAAGAGACCCAGTACTTC.